Listed below are T cell receptor beta chains from one sample, sequenced in a study of blood T cell repertoires in COVID-19. Sequencing was performed with immunoSEQ multiplex PCR; in TCRdb, only in-frame clones are kept and a portion is missing. There are 250,000 to 350,000 clones in the sample; 88% occur only once, and around 11% lies in the top ten. Material for sequencing was peripheral blood. These receptors were obtained from a woman aged 25 to 45 with COVID-19, enrolled during active disease. Both conserved end residues are part of each CDR3. The order of the fields is CDR3 DNA, CDR3 protein, J gene, V gene, D gene, clone size. The D gene is left open where the match is weak. The size field is filled for only some rows; it gives once, few, many or a size class.

cdr3_nt: TGCGCCAGCAGGCGCGGGACTAGCCCGGACAATGAGCAGTTCTTC
cdr3_aa: CASRRGTSPDNEQFF
j_call: TRBJ2-1
v_call: TRBV10-1
d_call: TRBD2
clone_size: NA

cdr3_nt: TGTGCCAGTACCGGGACAGGGTTTTCCTATGGCTACACCTTC
cdr3_aa: CASTGTGFSYGYTF
j_call: TRBJ1-2
v_call: TRBV19
d_call: TRBD1
clone_size: once

cdr3_nt: TGTGCCAGCAACGCCGGGATAGTGCAGTTCTTC
cdr3_aa: CASNAGIVQFF
j_call: TRBJ2-1
v_call: TRBV28
d_call: NA
clone_size: NA

cdr3_nt: TGTGCCAGCTCACCCCCCGCGGACAGTTACGAGCAGTACTTC
cdr3_aa: CASSPPADSYEQYF
j_call: TRBJ2-7
v_call: TRBV18
d_call: NA
clone_size: NA

cdr3_nt: TGTGCCAGCAGCGCGGGGGAGGGAGGAGGTTCACCCCTCCACTTT
cdr3_aa: CASSAGEGGGSPLHF
j_call: TRBJ1-6
v_call: TRBV9
d_call: NA
clone_size: NA

cdr3_nt: TGTGCCTGGAGTACTCCCGGGGACAGTAGCACTGAAGCTTTCTTT
cdr3_aa: CAWSTPGDSSTEAFF
j_call: TRBJ1-1
v_call: TRBV30
d_call: TRBD1
clone_size: NA

cdr3_nt: TGTGCCAGCACAGGGCCCCTTGGGGGGGGGTCGAACACTGAAGCTTTCTTT
cdr3_aa: CASTGPLGGGSNTEAFF
j_call: TRBJ1-1
v_call: TRBV28
d_call: NA
clone_size: NA

cdr3_nt: TGTGCCAGCAGCTTAGAACAGCCAGGAAACACCATATATTTT
cdr3_aa: CASSLEQPGNTIYF
j_call: TRBJ1-3
v_call: TRBV7-9
d_call: NA
clone_size: NA

cdr3_nt: TGTGCCATCAGTGAGTCGGCTAGCGGGGGCACAGATACGCAGTATTTT
cdr3_aa: CAISESASGGTDTQYF
j_call: TRBJ2-3
v_call: TRBV10-3
d_call: TRBD2
clone_size: NA

cdr3_nt: TGTGCCAGCAGTAGACAGGCCCACTACGAGCAGTACTTC
cdr3_aa: CASSRQAHYEQYF
j_call: TRBJ2-7
v_call: TRBV6-2/TRBV6-3
d_call: NA
clone_size: NA

cdr3_nt: TGTGCCAGCAGTCCCACAGGGTCTCAGCCCCAGCATTTT
cdr3_aa: CASSPTGSQPQHF
j_call: TRBJ1-5
v_call: TRBV6-5
d_call: NA
clone_size: NA